This T cell receptor beta chain derives from a study of blood T cells in healthy people across ages. V was cut by 5 bases and J by 0 bases, with 14 bases left in between. The CDR3 runs to 16 residues. Study-level findings and limits: Observed TCR beta diversity showed a strong correlation with the percentage of naive T cells as measured by flow cytometry.

Donors gave 8.5 to 10 milliliters of peripheral blood apiece. This clonotype was observed at least ten times. No antigen is known for it. Through a sample-barcoded 5' primer and a J-beta primer mix, a second PCR was run for about 6 to 11 cycles. Using its own MiXCR run on the 5' RACE reads, TCRdb lists one record per CDR3 protein. This sample has 980,000 or so distinct CDR3 sequences, with roughly 52% found just once. The chain employs TRBV12-3 or TRBV12-4 and TRBJ1-5; D might be TRBD1 (5 bases). The sequenced sample consisted of blood. The sequence came from a man between 25 and 39 years old in good health. The CDR3 loop is CASSTYQGNSNQPQHF. The CDR3 DNA is TGTGCCAGCAGTACCTACCAGGGAAATAGCAATCAGCCCCAGCATTTT.